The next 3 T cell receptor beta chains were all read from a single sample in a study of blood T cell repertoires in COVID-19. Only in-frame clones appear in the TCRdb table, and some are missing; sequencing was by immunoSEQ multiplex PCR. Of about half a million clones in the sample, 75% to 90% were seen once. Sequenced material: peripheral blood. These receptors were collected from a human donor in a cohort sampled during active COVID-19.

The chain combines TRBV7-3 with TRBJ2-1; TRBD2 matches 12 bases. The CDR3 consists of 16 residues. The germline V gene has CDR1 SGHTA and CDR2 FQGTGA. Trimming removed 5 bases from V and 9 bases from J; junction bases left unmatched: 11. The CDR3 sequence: CASSKLAGGGFSEQFF. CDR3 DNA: TGTGCCAGCAGCAAACTAGCGGGAGGTGGGTTTAGTGAGCAGTTCTTC.

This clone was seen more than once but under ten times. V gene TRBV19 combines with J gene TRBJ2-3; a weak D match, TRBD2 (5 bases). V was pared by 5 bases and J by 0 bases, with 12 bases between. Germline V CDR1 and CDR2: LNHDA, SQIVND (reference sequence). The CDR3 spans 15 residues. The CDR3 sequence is CASSLGADSTDTQYF. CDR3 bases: TGTGCCAGTAGTTTAGGAGCGGATAGCACAGATACGCAGTATTTT. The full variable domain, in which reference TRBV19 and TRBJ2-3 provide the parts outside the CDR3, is DGGITQSPKYLFRKEGQNVTLSCEQNLNHDAMYWYRQDPGQGLRLIYYSQIVNDFQKGDIAEGYSVSREKKESFPLTVTSAQKNPTAFYLCASSLGADSTDTQYFGPGTRLTVL.

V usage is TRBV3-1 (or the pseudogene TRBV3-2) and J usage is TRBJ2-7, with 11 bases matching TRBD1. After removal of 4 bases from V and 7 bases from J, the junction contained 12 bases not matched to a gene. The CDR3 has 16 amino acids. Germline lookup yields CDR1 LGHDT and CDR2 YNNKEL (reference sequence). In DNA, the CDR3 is TGTGCCAGCAGCCTTAGCGGACAGGGGGCCATTCAAGAGCAGTACTTC. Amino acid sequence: CASSLSGQGAIQEQYF.